This TCR beta chain was retrieved from a study of blood T cell repertoires in COVID-19. The assay was immunoSEQ multiplex PCR, and TCRdb's table has in-frame clones only and misses some. The repertoire holds just over 150,000 clones, approximately 84% seen once, with about 24% in the top ten. Trimming cost V 6 bases and J 3 bases, with 11 bases left between them. The CDR3 extends over 12 amino acids. The germline gives CDR1 SQVTM, CDR2 ANQGSEA. The rearrangement links TRBV29-1 to TRBJ1-1, with a tentative D call TRBD1 (6 bases). This TCR came from a woman aged 80 or over with acute or convalescent COVID-19. Sequencing was done on a sample of peripheral blood. CDR3 protein: CSVVTGYTEAFF. CDR3 coding DNA: TGCAGCGTCGTGACAGGCTACACTGAAGCTTTCTTT.